The text below deals with one T cell receptor beta chain. Its target is not known. From the germline J gene comes the end of the CDR3, since the read stops 3 residues before it. This entry comes from a study of T cells in women clearing cervical HPV infection. Study background: Cases' blood sampling followed lesion detection by median about 150 days (90 to 200). Study-wide results and caveats: Repertoire richness, not evenness, was significantly elevated in CIN3+ cases versus controls.

The CDR3 totals 14 residues. Looked up from germline, CDR1 is SGHNT and CDR2 is YYREEE (reference sequence). With 4 bases removed from V and 6 bases from J, the gap between germline ends came to 11 bases. Clones were sequenced by immunoSEQ multiplex PCR, and TCRdb holds only the in-frame ones, with some missing. This sample contains 30,000 or so clones. The material sequenced was blood buffy coat. V gene TRBV5-4 combines with J gene TRBJ1-6; D is unresolved. The sequence derives from a woman between 18 and 70 years old with a cervical HPV16 infection that either progressed to CIN3+ or cleared (not recorded which). The CDR3 loop reads CASSREAGNSPLHF. The sequenced CDR3 bases are TGTGCCAGCAGCAGGGAGGCGGGTAATTCACCC.